The clone carrying this T cell receptor beta chain was recorded a few times. The antigen is unknown. Some clones are missing from TCRdb's copy, which holds only in-frame ones; the method was immunoSEQ multiplex PCR. The table lists hundreds of thousands of clones, around two thirds of them singletons. The data were obtained in a study of shared clonotypes between healthy human individuals. Background on the study: The donor pool was made up of two women and a few men aged 18 to 49. Study conclusions and caveats: Estimated clonotype richness was generally higher in naive than memory subsets.

Trimming removed 3 bases from V and 7 bases from J, with 13 bases in between. The CDR3 has 13 amino acids. Germline CDR1 and CDR2: MNHEY and SMNVEV (reference sequence). The sequenced sample was memory CD4+ T cells sorted from blood. Documented subset: CD45RA-negative fraction. The clonotype comes from a young man in good health. The chain employs TRBV27 and TRBJ2-7; D may be TRBD2 (6 bases). The CDR3 here is CASSLGLWGEQYF. As DNA, the CDR3 is TGTGCCAGCAGTTTGGGACTCTGGGGGGAGCAGTACTTC.